What follows are 2 T cell receptor beta chains derived from one specimen sequenced in a study of glioma-infiltrating T cells. The iRepertoire nested amplicon-rescue multiplex PCR amplified TCR alpha and beta CDR3s from RNA. TCRdb re-derived calls from the multiplex PCR reads in MiXCR, one entry per CDR3 protein. Here the sample spans about 130,000 distinct CDR3 sequences, roughly 24% being singletons. The specimen was glioma tissue, nonneoplastic brain tissue, or PBMCs (not recorded which). These receptors were collected from a human donor with low-grade glioma or glioblastoma, undergoing nonglioma brain surgery, or in good health (not recorded which).

The rearrangement uses TRBV5-1 and TRBJ2-7; 9 bases line up with TRBD1. V lost 4 bases, J lost 1 base, and 9 bases stayed unmatched. Per the germline V gene, CDR1 is SGHRS and CDR2 is YFSETQ. The CDR3 extends over 16 amino acids. The CDR3 DNA reads TGCGCCAGCAGCCCACAGCCAGGACAGGGGTCCTACGAGCAGTACTTC. This encodes CASSPQPGQGSYEQYF.

V gene TRBV30 combines with J gene TRBJ2-3; perhaps TRBD1 as D (5 bases). The CDR3 is made up of 13 amino acids. Looked up from germline, CDR1 is GTSNPN and CDR2 is SVGIG (reference sequence). The germline V and J ends were trimmed by 3 bases and 4 bases, with 11 bases remaining between them. In DNA, the CDR3 is TGTGCCTGGAGCGGGCAGGGCGCAGATACGCAGTATTTT. This gives the protein CAWSGQGADTQYF.